This T cell receptor (beta chain) comes out of a study of neoadjuvant anti-PD-1 for oral cavity cancer. About the research overall: Patients mostly received three to four biweekly nivolumab doses at 3 mg/kg before surgery. Study-level results: Non-responders to neoadjuvant nivolumab had significantly more clonal PBMC T cells than responders.

Clones were sequenced by immunoSEQ multiplex PCR, and TCRdb holds only the in-frame ones, with some missing. The table shows about 14,000 clones, with 76% occurring only once. Worth noting for this clone: Antigen unknown.

Noted time point: after neoadjuvant nivolumab, at surgical resection. The V end was cut by 4 bases, the J end by 9 bases, with 7 bases between. This CDR3 is built from 11 residues. Germline CDR1 and CDR2: SNHLY and FYNNEI. The chain uses TRBV2 and TRBJ2-1; D is undetermined. The sequence came from a person aged 35-79 years with oral cavity squamous cell carcinoma. Material: PBMCs, obtained after nivolumab (anti-PD-1) treatment. The CDR3 nucleotides are TGTGCCAGCAGTGGGGGATCTGAGCAGTTCTTC. Its translation is CASSGGSEQFF.